The 20 T cell receptor beta chains below come from one sample, sequenced in a study of PD-1 blockade in classical Hodgkin lymphoma. Clones were sequenced by immunoSEQ multiplex PCR, and TCRdb holds only the in-frame ones, with some missing. The profile shows 20,000 to 25,000 clones, approximately 70% of them singletons. As to time point: cycle 4 day 1 (C4D1), after less than 7 weeks of nivolumab. Exposure to brentuximab vedotin varied, and each patient had relapsed following autologous stem cell transplantation. Thawed PBMCs underwent magnetic negative selection to yield purified CD4+ T cells. Sequencing used CD4+ T cells from blood, obtained before the fourth cycle of nivolumab. The receptors were gathered from a human donor with classical Hodgkin lymphoma.

The chain employs TRBV19 and TRBJ2-2; weak D call: TRBD1 (5 bases). From germline, CDR1 is LNHDA and CDR2 SQIVND (reference sequence). The CDR3 contains 19 residues. Trimming took 1 base from V and 5 from J, leaving 23 bases between them. The CDR3, as DNA: TGTGCCAGTAGTATAGTCGGGCAGGGCCCCTGGCGGAATACCGGGGAGCTGTTTTTT. It translates to CASSIVGQGPWRNTGELFF. Drawing the rest from reference TRBV19 and TRBJ2-2, the complete variable domain is DGGITQSPKYLFRKEGQNVTLSCEQNLNHDAMYWYRQDPGQGLRLIYYSQIVNDFQKGDIAEGYSVSREKKESFPLTVTSAQKNPTAFYLCASSIVGQGPWRNTGELFFGEGSRLTVL.

The rearrangement joins TRBV29-1 to TRBJ2-1; 7 nucleotides match TRBD2. V shed 6 bases and J 3 bases; nucleotides not matched to a gene: 8. Germline V gene sequence: CDR1 SQVTM, CDR2 ANQGSEA. The CDR3 totals 14 residues. The CDR3 region is CSVDPSGVYNEQFF. In nucleotides, the CDR3 is TGCAGCGTGGACCCCAGCGGGGTCTACAATGAGCAGTTCTTC.

The chain employs TRBV10-2 and TRBJ1-2, with 10 bases that match TRBD1. This CDR3 is built from 15 residues. Germline V gene data show CDR1 as WSHSY and CDR2 as SAAADI. J was trimmed by 9 bases and V by 5 bases; bases with no gene match: 12. CDR3 region: CASSSTPGQGNSYTF. CDR3 nucleotide sequence: TGCGCCAGCAGTTCAACCCCGGGACAGGGGAATAGCTACACCTTC.

This clone was counted only a few times. The rearrangement joins TRBV4-3 to TRBJ2-7, with D perhaps matching TRBD1 (5 bases). Germline values: CDR1 LGHNA, CDR2 YSLEER. The CDR3 consists of 14 residues. Trimming removed 2 bases at V and 2 bases at J, with 10 bases between. The CDR3 DNA reads as TGCGCCAGCAGCCAACTTGCAGGGACCTACGAGCAGTACTTC. Translating it yields CASSQLAGTYEQYF.

J is TRBJ1-5 and V is TRBV6-1; D is uncertain. V was cut by 1 base and J by 5 bases, with 6 bases left in between. The CDR3 runs 13 residues. Per germline, CDR1 MNHNS and CDR2 SASEGT. The CDR3 sequence is CASSEVSYQPQHF. CDR3 nucleotides: TGTGCCAGCAGTGAAGTCAGTTATCAGCCCCAGCATTTT.

This clone was counted a single time. This chain links TRBV19 with TRBJ2-7; the match to TRBD2 covers 7 bases. This CDR3 region has 15 residues. The germline CDR1 and CDR2 sequences are LNHDA and SQIVND (reference sequence). Trimming took 5 bases from V and 2 from J; bases not matched to a gene: 9. CDR3 loop: CASSSSRGVTYEQYF. The CDR3, as DNA: TGTGCCAGTAGTTCATCCCGGGGGGTGACCTACGAGCAGTACTTC.

The chain recombines TRBV25-1 with TRBJ2-3; D uncertain. The length of the CDR3 is 13 residues. Between the trimmed V and J ends, which lost 2 bases and 7 bases, there was a span of 10 bases. Germline loops: CDR1 MGHDK, CDR2 SYGVNS. The CDR3 sequence is CASSEGSRNTQYF. The DNA for the CDR3 is TGTGCCAGCAGTGAAGGTTCCAGGAATACGCAGTATTTT.

This clone has just a few counts. The chain uses TRBV7-8 and TRBJ1-5; TRBD1 aligns across 10 bases. The germline CDR1 and CDR2 sequences are SGHVS and FQNEAQ. Trimming took 4 bases from V and 5 from J; bases not matched to a gene: 5. The CDR3 spans 15 residues. The CDR3 loop is CASSSPTGGHQPQHF. CDR3 nucleotide sequence: TGTGCCAGCAGCTCCCCGACAGGGGGCCATCAGCCCCAGCATTTT.

This clone occurred once. V usage is TRBV4-1 and J usage is TRBJ2-5; D is uncertain. There are 15 residues in the CDR3. Germline CDR1 and CDR2: MGHRA and YSYEKL. V was pared by 6 bases and J by 0 bases, with 14 bases between. Here the CDR3 DNA reads TGCGCCAGCAGTCGCGAACACGGCCACCAAGAGACCCAGTACTTC. Its translation: CASSREHGHQETQYF.

V usage is TRBV27 and J usage is TRBJ2-1; the D gene could be TRBD1 or TRBD2 (5 bases each). Trimming left V 4 bases short and J 5 bases short, with 15 bases between. Germline V gene lookup returns CDR1 MNHEY and CDR2 SMNVEV (reference sequence). The CDR3 has 15 amino acids. The CDR3 nucleotides are TGTGCCAGCAGTTCACACAGGTACGGGGACAATGAGCAGTTCTTC. Translating gives CASSSHRYGDNEQFF.

V and J are TRBV27 and TRBJ1-1, with 7 bases matching TRBD1. Trimming took 2 bases from V and 2 from J; bases not matched to a gene: 11. Germline V gene sequence: CDR1 MNHEY, CDR2 SMNVEV (reference sequence). This CDR3 is built from 17 residues. The DNA of the CDR3 is TGTGCCAGCAGTTTACGACCAGGGGGTGGTGGAAACACTGAAGCTTTCTTT. Encoded protein: CASSLRPGGGGNTEAFF.

The sample holds a few counts of this clone. The genes are TRBV29-1 and TRBJ2-2, with TRBD2 matching over 9 bases. This CDR3 contains 17 residues. The germline V gene encodes CDR1 SQVTM and CDR2 ANQGSEA. The V and J ends lost 2 bases and 2 bases, in that order; junction bases with no gene match: 9. CDR3 sequence: CSVEWAGGPINTGELFF. In nucleotides, the CDR3 is TGCAGCGTTGAATGGGCGGGGGGGCCCATAAACACCGGGGAGCTGTTTTTT.

This chain links TRBV19 with TRBJ2-1; TRBD2 matches 7 bases. J was trimmed by 6 bases and V by 5 bases; bases with no gene match: 7. Germline loops: CDR1 LNHDA, CDR2 SQIVND (reference sequence). The length of the CDR3 is 14 residues. CDR3 region: CASSGGLSCNEQFF. The CDR3 bases are TGTGCCAGTAGTGGGGGACTATCTTGCAATGAGCAGTTCTTC.

This rearrangement joins TRBV19 to TRBJ2-7; 7 bases fit TRBD1. This CDR3 is built from 14 residues. CDR1 and CDR2 from the germline V gene are LNHDA and SQIVND (reference sequence). Trimming at V came to 6 bases and at J to 4 bases, leaving 9 bases not matched to a gene. The CDR3 loop reads CASSRDRGWYEQYF. DNA of the CDR3: TGTGCCAGTAGCCGGGACAGAGGATGGTACGAGCAGTACTTC.

This chain joins TRBV10-3 and TRBJ1-3, with D unresolved. Germline V gives CDR1 ENHRY, CDR2 SYGVKD. CDR3 length equals 13 residues. V was clipped by 1 base and J by 0 bases, with 1 base between them. The CDR3 DNA follows: TGTGCCATCAGTGAGTACTCTGGAAACACCATATATTTT. It encodes CAISEYSGNTIYF.

Remarks on this clone: Other nucleotide sequences from this sample produce the same CDR3. J is TRBJ2-3 and V is TRBV29-1; 12 nucleotides line up with TRBD2. The CDR3 sequence is 13 residues long. Germline-derived CDR1 and CDR2 are SQVTM and ANQGSEA. CDR3 protein: CSGLAGGEYTQYF. The CDR3 DNA reads TGCAGTGGGCTAGCGGGAGGGGAGTATACGCAGTATTTT.

The chain links TRBV7-2 to TRBJ2-7; a possible D gene is TRBD1 (5 bases). This CDR3 comprises 14 residues. Trimming cost V 5 bases and J 3 bases, with 14 bases left between them. The germline gives CDR1 SGHTA, CDR2 FQGNSA. CDR3 nucleotide sequence: TGTGCCAGCAGCCTTGACAGTCTGAACTACGAGCAGTACTTC. As protein: CASSLDSLNYEQYF.

This chain links TRBV19 with TRBJ1-2, with 9 bases fitting TRBD1. The trim removed 5 bases at V and 3 bases at J, leaving 7 bases unmatched. Germline V CDR1 and CDR2: LNHDA, SQIVND (reference sequence). The CDR3 has 15 amino acids. CDR3 sequence (DNA): TGTGCCAGTAGTCCCTCGGGACAGGGACACTATGGCTACACCTTC. Protein: CASSPSGQGHYGYTF.

V is TRBV25-1 and J is TRBJ1-1; 7 positions agree with TRBD1. The CDR3 extends over 13 amino acids. CDR1 and CDR2 from the germline V gene are MGHDK and SYGVNS. With V trimmed by 6 bases and J by 6 bases, 7 bases remained unmatched. This CDR3 reads CASRETGLAEAFF. The CDR3 bases are TGTGCCAGCAGAGAGACAGGGTTGGCTGAAGCTTTCTTT.

The J gene is TRBJ2-2, the V gene TRBV11-2; D not resolved. The V end lost 2 bases, the J end lost 2 bases, and 9 bases lay between the germline ends. The CDR3 has 15 residues. Germline V gene lookup returns CDR1 SGHAT and CDR2 FQNNGV. CDR3 sequence reads: CASSLQGKNTGELFF. The CDR3 DNA follows: TGTGCCAGCAGCTTACAAGGGAAAAACACCGGGGAGCTGTTTTTT.